This entry lists 24 T cell receptor beta chains sequenced from one sample in a study of T-cell memory formation after mild COVID-19. TCRdb reprocessed the 5' RACE reads via MiXCR and lists one record per CDR3 protein. There are about 33,000 distinct CDR3 sequences in the sample; more than 20% occur only once, and 1.5% to 1.9% lies in the top ten. Material: PBMCs or a T cell subset sorted from them (not recorded which). The receptors shown here come from an adult who had mild COVID-19 (a few samples of this study predate the infection). Cell type and time point are not known.

This clonotype was recorded a few times. The J gene is TRBJ1-4, the V gene TRBV7-9; tentative D call: TRBD1 (6 bases). This CDR3 is 16 amino acids long. Per germline, CDR1 SEHNR and CDR2 FQNEAQ (reference sequence). V lost 3 bases and J 4 bases, leaving 15 bases between the germline ends. The CDR3 bases are TGTGCCAGCAGCTTCCTCGGGGGGGCCGGTAATGAAAAACTGTTTTTT. Protein product: CASSFLGGAGNEKLFF.

This clonotype was observed at least ten times. The chain is built from TRBV5-5 and TRBJ1-4, with D unclear. CDR1 and CDR2 (germline): SGHKS, YYEKEE (reference sequence). Trimming took off 5 bases at V and 0 bases at J, with 11 bases between the two ends. The CDR3 extends over 15 amino acids. The CDR3 sequence is CASSTTRATNEKLFF. In DNA form, the CDR3 reads TGTGCCAGCAGTACGACCAGAGCAACTAATGAAAAACTGTTTTTT.

The chain employs TRBV4-1 and TRBJ2-7, with 7 bases matching TRBD1. The CDR3 runs 15 residues. J gave up 4 bases and V 3 bases, and 9 bases lay outside the gene matches. Germline-derived CDR1 and CDR2 are MGHRA and YSYEKL. CDR3 sequence reads: CASSHSGTVGYEQYF. The CDR3 DNA sequence: TGCGCCAGCAGCCACTCCGGGACAGTCGGATACGAGCAGTACTTC.

This clonotype has a count of ten or more. The J gene is TRBJ2-3, the V gene TRBV9; 9 nucleotides align to TRBD2. The CDR3 has 17 amino acids. The germline CDR1 and CDR2 sequences are SGDLS and YYNGEE. Trimming removed 4 bases from V and 4 bases from J; junction bases left unmatched: 13. The CDR3 DNA is TGTGCCAGCAGCCCCAAGGGGGCGGGGGGGCCGGCAGATACGCAGTATTTT. Its translation: CASSPKGAGGPADTQYF. The whole variable domain, filled in from reference TRBV9 and TRBJ2-3, reads DSGVTQTPKHLITATGQRVTLRCSPRSGDLSVYWYQQSLDQGLQFLIQYYNGEERAKGNILERFSAQQFPDLHSELNLSSLELGDSALYFCASSPKGAGGPADTQYFGPGTRLTVL.

This clonotype turned up a few times. V is TRBV7-3 and J is TRBJ2-5; the match to TRBD2 covers 14 bases. The CDR3 is 18 amino acids. V shed 1 base and J 2 bases; nucleotides not matched to a gene: 6. From germline, CDR1 is SGHTA and CDR2 FQGTGA. The CDR3 region has the DNA TGTGCCAGCAGCTTAAAGCCCCGACTAGCGGGGGGGCAAGAGACCCAGTACTTC. It yields the protein CASSLKPRLAGGQETQYF.

This clonotype was seen many times. V is TRBV5-1 and J is TRBJ2-1, with 11 bases that match TRBD2. The CDR3 spans 16 residues. Trimming took 4 bases from V and 6 from J; bases not matched to a gene: 9. Germline V CDR1 and CDR2: SGHRS, YFSETQ. CDR3 residues: CASSLTTSGNRNEQFF. In DNA, the CDR3 is TGCGCCAGCAGCCTGACGACTAGCGGGAATCGCAATGAGCAGTTCTTC.

This clonotype was found many times. J is TRBJ2-7 and V is TRBV6-5; a weak D match, TRBD2 (6 bases). The length of the CDR3 is 14 residues. Germline-derived CDR1 and CDR2 are MNHEY and SVGAGI. V was cut by 4 bases and J by 4 bases, with 14 bases left in between. In DNA form, the CDR3 reads TGTGCCAGCAGTTTGGTCGGGGGTGGATACGAGCAGTACTTC. This codes for CASSLVGGGYEQYF.

The chain employs TRBV19 and TRBJ1-6; D is unresolved. The germline V gene has CDR1 LNHDA and CDR2 SQIVND (reference sequence). The CDR3 has 14 residues. V was shortened by 3 bases and J by 6 bases, with 9 bases between the two germline ends. DNA of the CDR3: TGTGCCAGTAGTATCCCCGGGGTTAATTCACCCCTCCACTTT. Protein sequence: CASSIPGVNSPLHF.

Judged by abundance, this clonotype is medium-sized. The chain carries TRBV27 and TRBJ2-7, with 8 bases aligning to TRBD2. Germline V gene lookup returns CDR1 MNHEY and CDR2 SMNVEV (reference sequence). Germline trimming cut 3 bases from V and 12 bases from J; bases unmatched to any gene: 10. The CDR3 covers 13 residues. The CDR3: CASSLGIAGPRYF. The CDR3 nucleotides are TGTGCCAGCAGTTTGGGGATAGCGGGGCCACGGTACTTC.

This clonotype appeared many times. The chain combines TRBV6-2 or TRBV6-3 with TRBJ2-7; D may be TRBD2 (6 bases). V was clipped by 7 bases and J by 1 base, with 14 bases between them. The germline CDR1 and CDR2 sequences are MNHEY and SVGEGT. The length of the CDR3 is 14 residues. The CDR3 DNA follows: TGTGCCAGCACCCAGACGGAGGGATCCTACGAGCAGTACTTC. Amino acids: CASTQTEGSYEQYF.

The sample holds one count of this clonotype. J is TRBJ1-4 and V is TRBV7-9, with 9 bases fitting TRBD1. The CDR3 consists of 17 residues. V lost 5 bases to trimming and J lost 4 bases; unmatched junction nucleotides: 11. CDR1 is SEHNR and CDR2 is FQNEAQ in the germline V gene (reference sequence). CDR3: CASSPRTGEMGNEKLFF. CDR3 coding DNA: TGTGCCAGCAGCCCCCGGACAGGGGAAATGGGTAATGAAAAACTGTTTTTT.

CDR3 region: CASSLGTSGGNNEQFF. In nucleotides, the CDR3 is TGCGCCAGCAGCTTGGGAACTAGCGGGGGGAACAATGAGCAGTTCTTC. The chain is built from TRBV5-1 and TRBJ2-1, with TRBD2 matching over 12 bases. The CDR3 length is 16 residues. Looked up from germline, CDR1 is SGHRS and CDR2 is YFSETQ. Trimming took 0 bases from V and 5 from J; bases not matched to a gene: 3.

The V gene is TRBV29-1, the J gene TRBJ2-7; 7 bases agree with TRBD1. This CDR3 region has 14 residues. CDR1 is SQVTM and CDR2 is ANQGSEA in the germline V gene. V trimming: 5 bases; J trimming: 0 bases; junction bases outside the gene matches: 7. The CDR3 DNA reads TGCAGCGTTTGGGACAGCCTCATCTCCTACGAGCAGTACTTC. Encoded protein: CSVWDSLISYEQYF.

This clonotype appeared many times. Here the CDR3 reads CASSLRAPGETEQFF. CDR3 nucleotide sequence: TGTGCCAGCAGTTTAAGGGCCCCCGGGGAGACGGAGCAGTTCTTC. The rearrangement uses TRBV12-3 or TRBV12-4 and TRBJ2-1; tentative D call: TRBD2 (5 bases). The CDR3 spans 15 residues. Trimming removed 2 bases from V and 10 bases from J, with 18 bases in between.

This clonotype was picked up many times. V gene TRBV20-1 combines with J gene TRBJ2-1, with D perhaps given as TRBD1 or TRBD2 (5 bases each). With 0 bases removed from V and 6 bases from J, the gap between germline ends came to 12 bases. The CDR3 is 14 residues long. The germline gives CDR1 DFQATT, CDR2 SNEGSKA (reference sequence). CDR3 in amino acids: CSARERGKGNEQFF. CDR3 DNA sequence: TGCAGTGCTAGAGAGAGGGGCAAGGGCAATGAGCAGTTCTTC.

V is TRBV5-4 and J is TRBJ2-5; possible D gene TRBD2, 5 bases. The CDR3 runs 18 residues. Trimming took off 1 base at V and 1 base at J, with 20 bases between the two ends. CDR1 is SGHNT and CDR2 is YYREEE in the germline V gene (reference sequence). The CDR3, as DNA: TGTGCCAGCAGCTTGTTGGGGAGAGGGTTCGGCTCCCAAGAGACCCAGTACTTC. Amino acids: CASSLLGRGFGSQETQYF.

This clonotype was observed a handful of times. The V call is TRBV7-9, the J call TRBJ2-1; possibly TRBD2 for D (6 bases). Germline lookup yields CDR1 SEHNR and CDR2 FQNEAQ (reference sequence). Trimming left V 4 bases short and J 0 bases short, with 13 bases between. The CDR3 has 16 amino acids. CDR3 coding DNA: TGTGCCAGCAGCTCTCGGGACGGGAGCTCCTACAATGAGCAGTTCTTC. Its translation: CASSSRDGSSYNEQFF.

This chain uses TRBV7-2 with TRBJ1-1, with D uncertain. Germline V gene lookup returns CDR1 SGHTA and CDR2 FQGNSA. V lost 1 base and J lost 0, with 9 bases in between. The CDR3 contains 15 residues. CDR3 sequence (DNA): TGTGCCAGCAGCTTAGTGGCAGAGGTGAACACTGAAGCTTTCTTT. It yields the protein CASSLVAEVNTEAFF.

This clonotype was seen repeatedly, ten times or more. J is TRBJ1-1 and V is TRBV7-8; TRBD1 is a possible D gene (6 bases). The V gene's germline CDR1 is SGHVS and CDR2 FQNEAQ. The CDR3 contains 13 residues. V gave up 1 base and J gave up 8 bases, with 11 bases separating them. CDR3 sequence: CASSLGTAVEAFF. CDR3 bases: TGTGCCAGCAGCTTAGGGACAGCAGTAGAAGCTTTCTTT. The full variable domain, with the rest looked up from reference TRBV7-8 and TRBJ1-1, is GAGVSQSPRYKVAKRGQDVALRCDPISGHVSLFWYQQALGQGPEFLTYFQNEAQLDKSGLPSDRFFAERPEGSVSTLKIQRTQQEDSAVYLCASSLGTAVEAFFGQGTRLTVV.

This clonotype appeared many times. The V and J genes are TRBV20-1 and TRBJ2-5; the match to TRBD2 covers 12 bases. Germline assignment: CDR1 DFQATT and CDR2 SNEGSKA (reference sequence). Trimming removed 3 bases from V and 0 bases from J; junction bases left unmatched: 5. The CDR3 has 16 residues. Here the CDR3 reads CSASSLAGGYQETQYF. DNA for the CDR3: TGCAGTGCTAGTTCCCTAGCGGGGGGGTACCAAGAGACCCAGTACTTC.

This clonotype was found many times. V is TRBV12-3 or TRBV12-4 and J is TRBJ2-3, with D possibly matching TRBD2 (5 bases). The CDR3 loop spans 12 amino acids. V was shortened by 5 bases and J by 8 bases, with 11 bases between the two germline ends. Written as DNA, the CDR3 is TGTGCCAGCAGTCTGACTGGAGGTACGCAGTATTTT. Translating it yields CASSLTGGTQYF.

Ten or more counts support this clonotype. The gene calls are TRBV20-1 and TRBJ2-5, with 14 positions matching TRBD2. Germline loops: CDR1 DFQATT, CDR2 SNEGSKA (reference sequence). The CDR3 spans 15 residues. Trimming took 4 bases from V and 6 from J; bases not matched to a gene: 7. As DNA, the CDR3 is TGCAGTGCTACAAGACTAGCGGGAGGGCCTAAGACCCAGTACTTC. It is translated as CSATRLAGGPKTQYF.

This clonotype was seen ten or more times. V is TRBV9 and J is TRBJ2-1, with 7 bases that match TRBD2. There are 15 residues in the CDR3. Germline values: CDR1 SGDLS, CDR2 YYNGEE. The V gene end was trimmed by 0 bases and the J gene end by 5 bases; junction bases not matched to a gene: 5. DNA for the CDR3: TGTGCCAGCAGCGTAGGAGCGGGAACGAACAATGAGCAGTTCTTC. It is translated as CASSVGAGTNNEQFF. The entire variable domain, with the rest obtained from reference TRBV9 and TRBJ2-1, is as follows: DSGVTQTPKHLITATGQRVTLRCSPRSGDLSVYWYQQSLDQGLQFLIQYYNGEERAKGNILERFSAQQFPDLHSELNLSSLELGDSALYFCASSVGAGTNNEQFFGPGTRLTVL.

In its sample, this clonotype was seen many times. Germline is not matched at one junction end, which may reflect a read error. This sequence joins TRBV7-7 and TRBJ2-1; D gene uncertain. Germline loops: CDR1 SSHAT, CDR2 FNYEAQ (reference sequence). The CDR3 is 12 amino acids. CDR3 sequence reads: CASSPGNNEQFF. CDR3 coding DNA: TGTGCTAGCAGCCCCGGAAACAATGAGCAGTTCTTC.